The 11 T cell receptor beta chains given below trace back to one sample, sequenced in a study of control samples from healthy donors and cancer patients. Assay: immunoSEQ multiplex PCR; the TCRdb copy retains only in-frame clones and omits some. Here the sample spans 120,000 or so clones, approximately 94% being singletons. Sequencing input: PBMCs. These receptors all stem from a man aged 50 to 59 with head and neck cancer.

The chain has TRBV5-1 and TRBJ2-3; 13 bases align to TRBD2. This CDR3 is built from 16 residues. V trimming: 2 bases; J trimming: 6 bases; junction bases outside the gene matches: 6. Per the germline V gene, CDR1 is SGHRS and CDR2 is YFSETQ. Here the CDR3 DNA reads TGCGCCAGCAGCTTAGCACTAGCGGGGGGGCCGGATACGCAGTATTTT. Its translation is CASSLALAGGPDTQYF.

The rearrangement joins TRBV4-3 to TRBJ2-1; D unresolved. Trimming stripped 0 bases from V and 0 bases from J, with 12 bases between. This CDR3 spans 17 amino acids. CDR1 is LGHNA, CDR2 YSLEER, per germline. The CDR3 region is CASSQEGLASSYNEQFF. DNA for the CDR3: TGCGCCAGCAGCCAAGAGGGATTAGCCAGCTCCTACAATGAGCAGTTCTTC.

The chain combines TRBV5-6 with TRBJ2-7; D is unclear. The germline V gene has CDR1 SGHDT and CDR2 YYEEEE. V was cut by 5 bases and J by 0 bases, with 9 bases left in between. CDR3 length: 13 amino acids. CDR3 in DNA: TGTGCCAGCAGACGGTTTCACTCCTACGAGCAGTACTTC. Encoded protein: CASRRFHSYEQYF.

The gene calls are TRBV11-1 and TRBJ1-6, with a tentative D call TRBD1 (6 bases). The CDR3 contains 15 residues. The germline gives CDR1 SGHAT, CDR2 FQDESV (reference sequence). Trimming removed 5 bases from V and 8 bases from J, with 16 bases in between. The CDR3 loop reads CASSQGRALDSPLHF. In DNA form, the CDR3 reads TGTGCCAGCAGCCAGGGGAGGGCCTTGGATTCACCCCTCCACTTT. The variable domain in full, with the rest retrieved from reference TRBV11-1 and TRBJ1-6, is EAEVAQSPRYKITEKSQAVAFWCDPISGHATLYWYRQILGQGPELLVQFQDESVVDDSQLPKDRFSAERLKGVDSTLKIQPAELGDSAMYLCASSQGRALDSPLHFGNGTRLTVT.

The chain couples TRBV4-1 to TRBJ1-5; 11 nucleotides match TRBD1. Germline CDR1 and CDR2: MGHRA and YSYEKL. The junction had 8 bases not matched to a gene; V was cut back by 4 bases and J by 6 bases. CDR3 length equals 16 residues. The CDR3 DNA is TGCGCCAGCAGCCGAGAAGGACAGGGGGCGAGTCAGCCCCAGCATTTT. Its protein product is CASSREGQGASQPQHF.

The gene calls are TRBV2 and TRBJ2-3; 9 nucleotides align to TRBD1. CDR1 is SNHLY, CDR2 FYNNEI, per germline. The CDR3 has 14 residues. V lost 7 bases to trimming and J lost 3 bases; unmatched junction nucleotides: 5. The CDR3 sequence: CASTEDRGTDTQYF. The DNA for the CDR3 is TGTGCCAGCACCGAGGACAGGGGTACAGATACGCAGTATTTT.

V is TRBV12-3 or TRBV12-4 and J is TRBJ1-2; D is unresolved. CDR3 length: 13 amino acids. Trimming removed 7 bases at V and 6 bases at J, with 15 bases between. The CDR3 DNA follows: TGTGCCAGCAAAATCGGGGATACGCATGGCTACACCTTC. Translated: CASKIGDTHGYTF.

V gene TRBV5-8 combines with J gene TRBJ2-1; TRBD1 might be the D (6 bases). Germline V gives CDR1 SGHTS, CDR2 YDEGEE. CDR3 length: 15 amino acids. V was trimmed by 4 bases and J by 7 bases, leaving 18 bases between them. The DNA of the CDR3 is TGTGCCAGCAGCCCGCAGGGGTTTGACCCAAATGAGCAGTTCTTC. It codes for CASSPQGFDPNEQFF.

The rearrangement uses TRBV7-9 and TRBJ2-1, with 11 bases that match TRBD2. Per the germline V gene, CDR1 is SEHNR and CDR2 is FQNEAQ (reference sequence). The V and J ends lost 2 bases and 9 bases, in that order; junction bases with no gene match: 15. CDR3 size: 18 residues. The CDR3 bases are TGTGCCAGCAGCTTACCCCCCCGACTAGCGGGGCGTAGGGGTGAGCAGTTCTTC. Protein product: CASSLPPRLAGRRGEQFF.

The chain couples TRBV5-5 to TRBJ1-4; perhaps TRBD1 as D (5 bases). Trimming cost V 0 bases and J 0 bases, with 9 bases left between them. The CDR3 totals 16 residues. The V gene's germline CDR1 is SGHKS and CDR2 YYEKEE (reference sequence). The CDR3 DNA reads as TGTGCCAGCAGCTTGGGAACAGGAGCAACTAATGAAAAACTGTTTTTT. It is translated as CASSLGTGATNEKLFF. Filled out from reference TRBV5-5 and TRBJ1-4, the complete variable domain reads DAGVTQSPTHLIKTRGQQVTLRCSPISGHKSVSWYQQVLGQGPQFIFQYYEKEERGRGNFPDRFSARQFPNYSSELNVNALLLGDSALYLCASSLGTGATNEKLFFGSGTQLSVL.

Points on this clone: One junction end does not reproduce the germline sequence, and a read error may be involved. The chain links TRBV4-1 to TRBJ2-7; TRBD2 matches 8 bases. From germline, CDR1 is MGHRA and CDR2 YSYEKL. CDR3 length: 15 amino acids. The CDR3 bases are TGCGCTAGCAGCCAAGGTCTAGCGGGTCCCTACGAGCAGTACTTC. This encodes CASSQGLAGPYEQYF.